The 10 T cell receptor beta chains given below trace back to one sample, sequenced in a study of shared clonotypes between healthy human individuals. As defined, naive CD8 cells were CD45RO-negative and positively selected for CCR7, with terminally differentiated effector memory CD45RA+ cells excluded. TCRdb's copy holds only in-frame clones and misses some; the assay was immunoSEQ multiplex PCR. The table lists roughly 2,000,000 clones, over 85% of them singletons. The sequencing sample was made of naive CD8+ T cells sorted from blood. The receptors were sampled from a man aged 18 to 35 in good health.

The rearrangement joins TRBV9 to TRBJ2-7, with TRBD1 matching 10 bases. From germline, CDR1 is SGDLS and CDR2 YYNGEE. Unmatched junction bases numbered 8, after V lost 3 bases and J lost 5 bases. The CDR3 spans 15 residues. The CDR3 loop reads CASSARTGGINEQYF. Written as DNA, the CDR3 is TGTGCCAGCAGCGCAAGGACAGGGGGGATTAACGAGCAGTACTTC.

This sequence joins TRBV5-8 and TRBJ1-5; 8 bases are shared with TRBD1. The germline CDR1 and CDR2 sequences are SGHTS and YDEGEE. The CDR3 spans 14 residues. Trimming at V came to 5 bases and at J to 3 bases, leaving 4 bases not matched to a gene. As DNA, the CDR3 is TGTGCCAGCAGTACGGACAGGGACAATCAGCCCCAGCATTTT. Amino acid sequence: CASSTDRDNQPQHF.

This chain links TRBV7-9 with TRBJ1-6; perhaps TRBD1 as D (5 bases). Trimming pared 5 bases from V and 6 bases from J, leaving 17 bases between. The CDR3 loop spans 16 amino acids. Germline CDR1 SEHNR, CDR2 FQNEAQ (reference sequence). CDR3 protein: CASSPGSGQANSPLHF. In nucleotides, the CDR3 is TGTGCCAGCAGCCCGGGATCGGGGCAGGCTAATTCACCCCTCCACTTT.

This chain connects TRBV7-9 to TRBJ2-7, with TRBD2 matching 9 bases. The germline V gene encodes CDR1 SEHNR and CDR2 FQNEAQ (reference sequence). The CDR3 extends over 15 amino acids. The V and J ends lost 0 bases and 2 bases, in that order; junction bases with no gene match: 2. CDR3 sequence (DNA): TGTGCCAGCAGCTTAGCGCGGGGGGGGCCCTACGAGCAGTACTTC. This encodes CASSLARGGPYEQYF.

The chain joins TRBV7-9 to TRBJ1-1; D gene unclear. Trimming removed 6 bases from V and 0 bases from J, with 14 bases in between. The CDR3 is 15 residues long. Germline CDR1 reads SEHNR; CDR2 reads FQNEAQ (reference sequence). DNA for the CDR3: TGTGCCAGCAGTTTCCTCCCAGCCGTGAACACTGAAGCTTTCTTT. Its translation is CASSFLPAVNTEAFF.

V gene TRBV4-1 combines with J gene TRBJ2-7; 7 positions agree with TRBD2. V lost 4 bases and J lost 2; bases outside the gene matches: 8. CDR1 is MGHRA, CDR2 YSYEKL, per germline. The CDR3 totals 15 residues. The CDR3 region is CASSPSPSGPYEQYF. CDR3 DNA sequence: TGCGCCAGCAGCCCTTCCCCTAGCGGACCCTACGAGCAGTACTTC.

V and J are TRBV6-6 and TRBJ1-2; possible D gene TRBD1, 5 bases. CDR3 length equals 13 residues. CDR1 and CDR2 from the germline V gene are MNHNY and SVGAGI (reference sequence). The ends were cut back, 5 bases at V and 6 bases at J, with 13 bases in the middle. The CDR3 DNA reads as TGTGCCAGCAGTAAACGGGGCTTTCATGGCTACACCTTC. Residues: CASSKRGFHGYTF.

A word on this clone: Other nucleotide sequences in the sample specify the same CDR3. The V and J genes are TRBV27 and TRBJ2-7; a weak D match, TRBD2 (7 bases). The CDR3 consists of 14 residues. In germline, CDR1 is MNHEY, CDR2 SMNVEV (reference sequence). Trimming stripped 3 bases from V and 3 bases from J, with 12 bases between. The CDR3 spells CASSLRGDYYEQYF. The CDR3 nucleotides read TGTGCCAGCAGTTTGAGGGGGGACTACTACGAGCAGTACTTC.

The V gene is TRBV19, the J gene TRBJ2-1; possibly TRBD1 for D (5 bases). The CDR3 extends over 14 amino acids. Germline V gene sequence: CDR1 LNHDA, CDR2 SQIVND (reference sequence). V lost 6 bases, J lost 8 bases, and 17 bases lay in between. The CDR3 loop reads CASSSAIQGDEQFF. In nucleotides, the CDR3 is TGTGCCAGTAGCTCGGCGATCCAGGGTGATGAGCAGTTCTTC.

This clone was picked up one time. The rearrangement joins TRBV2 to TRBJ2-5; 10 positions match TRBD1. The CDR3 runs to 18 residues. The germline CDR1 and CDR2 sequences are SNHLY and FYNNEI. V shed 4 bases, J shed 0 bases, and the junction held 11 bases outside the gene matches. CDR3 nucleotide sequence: TGTGCCAGCAGTGGAGTGGGACAGGGGATAAGGTACCAAGAGACCCAGTACTTC. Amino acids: CASSGVGQGIRYQETQYF.